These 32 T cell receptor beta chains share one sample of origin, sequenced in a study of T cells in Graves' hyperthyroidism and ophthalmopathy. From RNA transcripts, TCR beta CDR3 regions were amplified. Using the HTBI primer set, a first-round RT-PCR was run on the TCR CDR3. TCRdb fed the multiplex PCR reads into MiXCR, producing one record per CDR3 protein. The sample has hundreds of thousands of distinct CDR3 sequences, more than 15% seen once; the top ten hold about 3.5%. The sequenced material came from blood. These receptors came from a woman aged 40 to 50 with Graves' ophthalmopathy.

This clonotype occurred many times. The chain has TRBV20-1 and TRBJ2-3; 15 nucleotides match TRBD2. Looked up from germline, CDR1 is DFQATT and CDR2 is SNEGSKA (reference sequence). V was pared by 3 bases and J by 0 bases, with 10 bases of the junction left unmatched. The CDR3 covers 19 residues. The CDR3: CSARLPGLAGGTSTDTQYF. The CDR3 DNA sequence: TGCAGTGCTAGGTTGCCGGGACTAGCGGGAGGTACTAGCACAGATACGCAGTATTTT.

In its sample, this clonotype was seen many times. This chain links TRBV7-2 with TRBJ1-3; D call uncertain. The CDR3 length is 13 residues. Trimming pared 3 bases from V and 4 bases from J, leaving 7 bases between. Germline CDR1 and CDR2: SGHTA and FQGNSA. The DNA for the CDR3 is TGTGCCAGCAGCTTGCAACAGGGAAACACCATATATTTT. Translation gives CASSLQQGNTIYF.

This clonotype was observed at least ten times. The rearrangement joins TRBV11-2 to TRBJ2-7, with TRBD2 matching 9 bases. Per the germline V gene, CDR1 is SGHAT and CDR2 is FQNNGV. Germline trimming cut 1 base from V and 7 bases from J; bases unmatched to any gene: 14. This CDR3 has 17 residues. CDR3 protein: CASSLGGLAGGPGEQYF. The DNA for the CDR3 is TGTGCCAGCAGCTTAGGGGGCCTGGCGGGAGGGCCGGGTGAGCAGTACTTC.

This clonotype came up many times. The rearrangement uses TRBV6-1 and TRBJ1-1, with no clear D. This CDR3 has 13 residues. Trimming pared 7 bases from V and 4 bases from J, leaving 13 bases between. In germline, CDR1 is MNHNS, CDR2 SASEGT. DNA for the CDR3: TGTGCCAGCACCCTAGGACGTACCACTGAAGCTTTCTTT. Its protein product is CASTLGRTTEAFF.

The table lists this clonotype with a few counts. In DNA, the CDR3 is TGTGCCAGCAGGCGACAGGCCGGCCATGGGAACACTGAAGCTTTCTTT. Translation: CASRRQAGHGNTEAFF. The genes are TRBV6-1 and TRBJ1-1; D is possibly TRBD1 (6 bases). CDR1 MNHNS and CDR2 SASEGT come from the germline V gene. Trimming took 6 bases from V and 1 from J, leaving 18 bases between them. This CDR3 contains 16 residues.

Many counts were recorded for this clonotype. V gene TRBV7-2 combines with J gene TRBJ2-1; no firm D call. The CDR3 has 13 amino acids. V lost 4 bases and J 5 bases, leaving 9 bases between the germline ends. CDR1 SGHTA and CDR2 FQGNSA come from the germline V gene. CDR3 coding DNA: TGTGCCAGCAGCTCCAGAGTGGACAATGAGCAGTTCTTC. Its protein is CASSSRVDNEQFF.

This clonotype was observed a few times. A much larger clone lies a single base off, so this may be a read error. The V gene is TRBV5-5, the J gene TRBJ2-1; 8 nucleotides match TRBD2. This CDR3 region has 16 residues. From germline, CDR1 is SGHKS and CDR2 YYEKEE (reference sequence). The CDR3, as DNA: TGTGCCAGCAGCCTCGGCACAGGACTAGCCTACAATGGGCAGTTCTTC. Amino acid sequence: CASSLGTGLAYNGQFF.

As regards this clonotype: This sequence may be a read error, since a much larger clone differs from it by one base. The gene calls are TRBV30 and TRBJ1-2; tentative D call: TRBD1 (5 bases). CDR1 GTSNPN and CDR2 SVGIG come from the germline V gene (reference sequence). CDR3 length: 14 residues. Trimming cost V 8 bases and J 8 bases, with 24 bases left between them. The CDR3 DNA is TGTGCCGGCGGGCGGGGGACGCCGAGTGGAGGCTACACCTTC. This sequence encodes CAGGRGTPSGGYTF.

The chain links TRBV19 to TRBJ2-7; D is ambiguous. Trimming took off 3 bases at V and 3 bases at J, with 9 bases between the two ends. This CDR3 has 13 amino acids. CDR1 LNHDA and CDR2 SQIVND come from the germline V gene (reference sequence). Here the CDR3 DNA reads TGTGCCAGTAGTATCGGCCTGGGCTACGAGCAGTACTTC. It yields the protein CASSIGLGYEQYF.

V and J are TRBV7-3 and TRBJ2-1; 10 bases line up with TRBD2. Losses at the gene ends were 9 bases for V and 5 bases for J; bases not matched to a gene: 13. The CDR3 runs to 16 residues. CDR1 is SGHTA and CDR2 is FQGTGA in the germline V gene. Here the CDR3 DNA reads TGTGCCAGTGATCCGGGACTAGCGATTACTCACAATGAGCAGTTCTTC. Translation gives CASDPGLAITHNEQFF.

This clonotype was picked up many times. CDR3 amino acids: CSARELGGWDTQYF. CDR3 DNA sequence: TGCAGTGCTAGAGAGCTAGGGGGTTGGGATACGCAGTATTTT. The V and J genes are TRBV20-1 and TRBJ2-3, with D perhaps TRBD1 (6 bases). Germline V gene sequence: CDR1 DFQATT, CDR2 SNEGSKA (reference sequence). The CDR3 has 14 residues. The V end lost 0 bases, the J end lost 6 bases, and 13 bases lay between the germline ends.

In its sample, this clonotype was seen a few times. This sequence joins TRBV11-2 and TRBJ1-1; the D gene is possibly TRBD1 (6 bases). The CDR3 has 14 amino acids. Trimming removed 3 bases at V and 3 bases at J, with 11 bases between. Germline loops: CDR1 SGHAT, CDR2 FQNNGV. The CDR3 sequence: CASSFGGADTEAFF. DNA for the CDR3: TGTGCCAGCAGCTTCGGGGGCGCGGACACTGAAGCTTTCTTT.

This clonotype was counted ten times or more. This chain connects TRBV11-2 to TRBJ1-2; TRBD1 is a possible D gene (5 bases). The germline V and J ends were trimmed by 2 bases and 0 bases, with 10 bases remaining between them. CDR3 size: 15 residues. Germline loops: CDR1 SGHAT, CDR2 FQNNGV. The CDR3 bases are TGTGCCAGCAGCTTAACGAGGGGCACTAACTATGGCTACACCTTC. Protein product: CASSLTRGTNYGYTF.

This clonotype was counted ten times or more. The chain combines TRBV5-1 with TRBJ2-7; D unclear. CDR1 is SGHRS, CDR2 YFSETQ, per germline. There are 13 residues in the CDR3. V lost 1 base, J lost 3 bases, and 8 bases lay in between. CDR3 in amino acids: CASSLNNDYEQYF. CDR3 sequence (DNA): TGCGCCAGCAGCTTGAATAACGACTACGAGCAGTACTTC.

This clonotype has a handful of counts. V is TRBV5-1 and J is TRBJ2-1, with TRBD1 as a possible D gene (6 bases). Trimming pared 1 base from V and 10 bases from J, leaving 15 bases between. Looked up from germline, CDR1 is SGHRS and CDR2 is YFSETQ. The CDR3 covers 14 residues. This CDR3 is CASSLTGPPGEQFF. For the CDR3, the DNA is TGCGCCAGCAGCTTGACAGGGCCCCCGGGGGAGCAGTTCTTC.

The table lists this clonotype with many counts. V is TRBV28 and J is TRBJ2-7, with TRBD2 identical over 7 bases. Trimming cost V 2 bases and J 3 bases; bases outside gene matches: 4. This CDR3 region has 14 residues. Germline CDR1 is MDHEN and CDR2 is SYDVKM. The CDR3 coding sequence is TGTGCCAGCAGTTTAGGCGGGAGTATCTACGAGCAGTACTTC. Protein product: CASSLGGSIYEQYF.

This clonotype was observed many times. The CDR3 region has the DNA TGTGCCAGCAGTACTGAATGGACAGCCGAAGCTTTCTTT. The encoded protein is CASSTEWTAEAFF. The genes are TRBV2 and TRBJ1-1; D might be TRBD1 (6 bases). The V gene lost 5 bases and the J gene lost 8 bases, with 15 bases spanning the gap. Germline V gene data show CDR1 as SNHLY and CDR2 as FYNNEI. This CDR3 contains 13 residues. The complete variable domain, with remaining parts taken from reference TRBV2 and TRBJ1-1, reads EPEVTQTPSHQVTQMGQEVILRCVPISNHLYFYWYRQILGQKVEFLVSFYNNEISEKSEIFDDQFSVERPDGSNFTLKIRSTKLEDSAMYFCASSTEWTAEAFFGQGTRLTVV.

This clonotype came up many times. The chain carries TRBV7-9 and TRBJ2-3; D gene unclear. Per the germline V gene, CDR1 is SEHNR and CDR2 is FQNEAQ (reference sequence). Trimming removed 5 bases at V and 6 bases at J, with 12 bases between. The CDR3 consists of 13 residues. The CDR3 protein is CASSPRLGDTQYF. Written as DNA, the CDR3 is TGTGCCAGCAGCCCCCGTTTAGGTGATACGCAGTATTTT. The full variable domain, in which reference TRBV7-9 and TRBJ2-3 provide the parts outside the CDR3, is DTGVSQNPRHKITKRGQNVTFRCDPISEHNRLYWYRQTLGQGPEFLTYFQNEAQLEKSRLLSDRFSAERPKGSFSTLEIQRTEQGDSAMYLCASSPRLGDTQYFGPGTRLTVL.

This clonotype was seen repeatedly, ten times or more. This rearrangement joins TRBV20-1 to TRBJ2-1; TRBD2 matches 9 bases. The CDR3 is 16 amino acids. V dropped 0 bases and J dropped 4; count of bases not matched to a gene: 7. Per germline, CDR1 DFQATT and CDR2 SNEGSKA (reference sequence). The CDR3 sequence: CSARDWGLAAYNEQFF. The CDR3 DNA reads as TGCAGTGCTAGAGATTGGGGACTAGCAGCTTACAATGAGCAGTTCTTC.

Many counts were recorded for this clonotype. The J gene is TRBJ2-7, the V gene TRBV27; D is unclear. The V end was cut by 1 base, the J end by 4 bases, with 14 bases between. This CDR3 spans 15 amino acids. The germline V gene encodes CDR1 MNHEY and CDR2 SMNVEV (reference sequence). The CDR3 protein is CASSLLSTGAYEQYF. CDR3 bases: TGTGCCAGCAGTTTATTGAGTACTGGAGCGTACGAGCAGTACTTC.

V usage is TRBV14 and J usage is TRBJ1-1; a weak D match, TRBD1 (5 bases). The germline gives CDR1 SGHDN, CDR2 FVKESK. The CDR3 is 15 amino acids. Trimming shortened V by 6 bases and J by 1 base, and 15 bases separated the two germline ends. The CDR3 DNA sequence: TGTGCCAGCAGGACCGGGGAGGGGAAGAACACTGAAGCTTTCTTT. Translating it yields CASRTGEGKNTEAFF.

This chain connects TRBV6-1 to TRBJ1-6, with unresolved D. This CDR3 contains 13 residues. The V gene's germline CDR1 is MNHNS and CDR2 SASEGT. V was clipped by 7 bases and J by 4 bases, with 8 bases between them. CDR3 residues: CASTGGYNSPLHF. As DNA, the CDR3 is TGTGCCAGCACGGGAGGGTATAATTCACCCCTCCACTTT.

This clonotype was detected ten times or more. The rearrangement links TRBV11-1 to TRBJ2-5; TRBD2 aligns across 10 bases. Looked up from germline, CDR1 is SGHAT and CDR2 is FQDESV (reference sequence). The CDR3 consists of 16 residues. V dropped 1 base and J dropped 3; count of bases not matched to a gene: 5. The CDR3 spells CASSLGGTSAKETQYF. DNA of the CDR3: TGTGCCAGCAGCTTAGGGGGGACTAGCGCGAAAGAGACCCAGTACTTC.

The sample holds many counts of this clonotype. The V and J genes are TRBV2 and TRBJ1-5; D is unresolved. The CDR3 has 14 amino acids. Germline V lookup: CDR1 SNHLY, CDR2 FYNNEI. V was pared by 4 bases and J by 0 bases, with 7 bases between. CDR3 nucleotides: TGTGCCAGCAGTGGACGGGATAGCAATCAGCCCCAGCATTTT. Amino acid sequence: CASSGRDSNQPQHF.

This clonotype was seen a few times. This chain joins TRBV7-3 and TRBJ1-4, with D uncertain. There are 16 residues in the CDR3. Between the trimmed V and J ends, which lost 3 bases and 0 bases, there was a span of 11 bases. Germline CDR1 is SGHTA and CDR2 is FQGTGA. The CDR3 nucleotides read TGTGCCAGCAGCTTGGGGAGCTTAGCAACTAATGAAAAACTGTTTTTT. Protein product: CASSLGSLATNEKLFF.

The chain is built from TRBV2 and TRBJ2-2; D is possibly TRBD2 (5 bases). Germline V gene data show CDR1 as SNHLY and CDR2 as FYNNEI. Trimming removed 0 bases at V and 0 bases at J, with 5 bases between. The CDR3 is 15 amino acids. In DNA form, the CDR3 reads TGTGCCAGCAGTGAAGCGGAGGCGAACACCGGGGAGCTGTTTTTT. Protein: CASSEAEANTGELFF.

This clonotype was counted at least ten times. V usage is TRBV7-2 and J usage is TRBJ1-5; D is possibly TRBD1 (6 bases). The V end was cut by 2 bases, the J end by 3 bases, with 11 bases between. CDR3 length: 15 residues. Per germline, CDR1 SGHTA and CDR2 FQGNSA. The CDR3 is CASSLSRQANQPQHF. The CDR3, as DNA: TGTGCCAGCAGCTTAAGTCGACAGGCCAATCAGCCCCAGCATTTT.

This CDR3 reads CASSQGALYSGANVLTF. The CDR3 DNA is TGCGCCAGCAGCCAAGGGGCACTTTACTCTGGGGCCAACGTCCTGACTTTC. The V gene is TRBV4-1, the J gene TRBJ2-6; the D is unclear. The CDR3 contains 17 residues. The V gene's germline CDR1 is MGHRA and CDR2 YSYEKL. Deletions cut 1 base from V and 0 bases from J, with 10 bases between.

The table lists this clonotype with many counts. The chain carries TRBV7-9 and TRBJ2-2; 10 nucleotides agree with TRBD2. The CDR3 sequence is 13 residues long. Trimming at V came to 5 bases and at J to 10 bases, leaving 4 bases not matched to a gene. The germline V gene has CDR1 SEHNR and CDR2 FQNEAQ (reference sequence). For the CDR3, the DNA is TGTGCCAGCAGCGAGAGCGGGGGGGCGGAGCTGTTTTTT. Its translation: CASSESGGAELFF.

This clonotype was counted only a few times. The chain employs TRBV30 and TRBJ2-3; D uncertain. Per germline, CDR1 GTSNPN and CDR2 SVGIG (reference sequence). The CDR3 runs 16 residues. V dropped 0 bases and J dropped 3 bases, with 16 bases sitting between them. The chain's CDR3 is CAWSVGAERNTDTQYF. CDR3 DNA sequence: TGTGCCTGGAGTGTAGGCGCGGAACGTAATACAGATACGCAGTATTTT.

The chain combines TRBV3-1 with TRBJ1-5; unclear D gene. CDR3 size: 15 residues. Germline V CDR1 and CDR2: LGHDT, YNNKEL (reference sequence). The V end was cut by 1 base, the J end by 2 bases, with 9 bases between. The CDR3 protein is CASSQGELGNQPQHF. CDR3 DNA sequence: TGTGCCAGCAGCCAAGGCGAGTTAGGCAATCAGCCCCAGCATTTT.

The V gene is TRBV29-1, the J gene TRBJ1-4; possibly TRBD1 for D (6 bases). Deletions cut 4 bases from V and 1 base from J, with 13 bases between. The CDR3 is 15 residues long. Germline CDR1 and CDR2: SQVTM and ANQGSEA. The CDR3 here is CSVAVRGVTNEKLFF. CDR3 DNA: TGCAGCGTTGCTGTGAGGGGGGTAACTAATGAAAAACTGTTTTTT.